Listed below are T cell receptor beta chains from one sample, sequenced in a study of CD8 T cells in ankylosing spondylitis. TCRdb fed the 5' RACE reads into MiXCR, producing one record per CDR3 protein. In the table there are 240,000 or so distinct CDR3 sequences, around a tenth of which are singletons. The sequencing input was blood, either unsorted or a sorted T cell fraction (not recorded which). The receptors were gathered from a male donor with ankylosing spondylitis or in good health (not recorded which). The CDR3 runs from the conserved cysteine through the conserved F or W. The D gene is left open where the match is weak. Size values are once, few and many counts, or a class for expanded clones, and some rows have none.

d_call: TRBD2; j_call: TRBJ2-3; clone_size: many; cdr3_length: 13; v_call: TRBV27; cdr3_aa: CASRLAGIDTQYF; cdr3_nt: TGTGCCAGCAGACTAGCGGGGATAGATACGCAGTATTTT
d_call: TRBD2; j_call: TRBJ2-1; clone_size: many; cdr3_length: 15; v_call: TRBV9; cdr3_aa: CASSARAGAGNEQFF; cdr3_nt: TGTGCCAGCAGCGCCCGAGCGGGAGCCGGCAATGAGCAGTTCTTC
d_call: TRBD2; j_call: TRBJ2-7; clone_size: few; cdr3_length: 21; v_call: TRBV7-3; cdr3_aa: CASSSIRPGTSGSGLSYEQYF; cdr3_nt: TGTGCCAGCAGCTCAATCCGGCCCGGGACTAGCGGGAGTGGGCTCTCCTACGAGCAGTACTTC
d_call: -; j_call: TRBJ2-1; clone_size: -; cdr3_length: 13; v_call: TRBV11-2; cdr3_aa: CASSPQRLGEQFF; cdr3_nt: TGTGCCAGCAGCCCCCAGAGGTTGGGTGAGCAGTTCTTC
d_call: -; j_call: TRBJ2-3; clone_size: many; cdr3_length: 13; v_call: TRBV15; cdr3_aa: CATSRDRGDTQYF; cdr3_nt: TGTGCCACCAGCAGAGATAGGGGCGATACGCAGTATTTT
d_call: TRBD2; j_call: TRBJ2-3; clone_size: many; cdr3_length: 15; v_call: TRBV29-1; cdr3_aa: CSVDLAGGPTDTQYF; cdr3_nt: TGCAGCGTTGACCTAGCGGGAGGGCCCACAGATACGCAGTATTTT
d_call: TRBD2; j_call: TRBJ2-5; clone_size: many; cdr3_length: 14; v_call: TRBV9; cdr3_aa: CASSMGTSGETQYF; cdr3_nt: TGTGCCAGCAGCATGGGGACTAGCGGAGAGACCCAGTACTTC
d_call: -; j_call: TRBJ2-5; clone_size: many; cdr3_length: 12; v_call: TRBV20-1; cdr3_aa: CSARGAEATQYF; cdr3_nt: TGCAGTGCTAGAGGTGCTGAGGCGACCCAGTACTTC
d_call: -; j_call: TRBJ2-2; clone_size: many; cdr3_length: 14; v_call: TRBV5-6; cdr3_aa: CASSYGQNTGELFF; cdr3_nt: TGTGCCAGCAGCTACGGACAGAACACCGGGGAGCTGTTTTTT
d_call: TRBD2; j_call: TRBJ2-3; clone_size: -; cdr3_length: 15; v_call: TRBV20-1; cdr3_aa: CSAPWPSGSTDTQYF; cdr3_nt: TGCAGTGCTCCCTGGCCTAGCGGGAGCACAGATACGCAGTATTTT
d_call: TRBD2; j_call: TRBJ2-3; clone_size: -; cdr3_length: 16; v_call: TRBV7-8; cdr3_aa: CASSLGGGTSTDMQYF; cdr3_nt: TGTGCCAGCAGCTTAGGAGGGGGGACTAGCACAGATATGCAGTATTTT
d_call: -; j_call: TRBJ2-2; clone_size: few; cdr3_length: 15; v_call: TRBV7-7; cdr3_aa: CASSLGVGNTGELFF; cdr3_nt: TGTGCCAGCAGCTTAGGGGTTGGGAACACCGGGGAGCTGTTTTTT
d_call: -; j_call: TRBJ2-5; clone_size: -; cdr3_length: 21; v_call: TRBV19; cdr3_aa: CASSIIGRSSVGACIRETQYF; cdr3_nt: TGTGCCAGTAGTATCATAGGGAGGAGCTCAGTAGGGGCTTGCATAAGAGAGACCCAGTACTTC
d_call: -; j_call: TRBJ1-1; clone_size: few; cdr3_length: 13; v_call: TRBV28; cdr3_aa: CATREPGNTEAFF; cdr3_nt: TGTGCCACCAGGGAGCCGGGGAACACTGAAGCTTTCTTT
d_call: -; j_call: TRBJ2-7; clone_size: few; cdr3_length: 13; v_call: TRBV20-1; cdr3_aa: CSAPGAGGYEQYF; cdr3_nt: TGCAGTGCGCCGGGAGCAGGGGGCTACGAGCAGTACTTC
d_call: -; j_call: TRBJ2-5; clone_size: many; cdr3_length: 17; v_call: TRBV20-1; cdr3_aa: CSARDWADRGSGETQYF; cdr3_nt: TGCAGTGCTAGAGATTGGGCCGATCGGGGGAGTGGGGAGACCCAGTACTTC
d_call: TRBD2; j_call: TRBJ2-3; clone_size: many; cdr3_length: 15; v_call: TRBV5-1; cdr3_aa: CASSTTAGATDTQYF; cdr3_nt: TGCGCCAGCAGCACCACAGCGGGGGCCACAGATACGCAGTATTTT
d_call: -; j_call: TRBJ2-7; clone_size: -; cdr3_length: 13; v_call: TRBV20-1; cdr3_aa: CSALTPSSYEQYF; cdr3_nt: TGCAGTGCTTTGACTCCTAGCTCCTACGAGCAGTACTTC
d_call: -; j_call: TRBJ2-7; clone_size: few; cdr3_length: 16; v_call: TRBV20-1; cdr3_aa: CSARDLKGIPLHEQYF; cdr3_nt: TGCAGTGCTAGAGATTTGAAGGGCATCCCCCTTCACGAGCAGTACTTC
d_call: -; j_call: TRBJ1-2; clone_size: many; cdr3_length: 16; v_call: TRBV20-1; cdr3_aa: CSARDHSTGILYGYTF; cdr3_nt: TGCAGTGCTAGAGACCATTCGACAGGAATTCTCTATGGCTACACCTTC
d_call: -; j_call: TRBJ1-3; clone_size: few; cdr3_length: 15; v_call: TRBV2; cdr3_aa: CASRARRTSGNTIYF; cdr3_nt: TGTGCCAGCAGGGCCAGACGAACCTCTGGAAACACCATATATTTT
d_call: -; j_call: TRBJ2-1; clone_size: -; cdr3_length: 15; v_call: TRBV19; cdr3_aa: CASSITQEAYNEQFF; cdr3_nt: TGTGCCAGTAGTATTACCCAGGAGGCTTATAATGAGCAGTTCTTC
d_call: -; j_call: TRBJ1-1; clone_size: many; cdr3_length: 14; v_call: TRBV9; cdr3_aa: CASSVGPGIPEAFF; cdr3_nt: TGTGCCAGCAGCGTAGGTCCAGGGATACCTGAAGCTTTCTTT
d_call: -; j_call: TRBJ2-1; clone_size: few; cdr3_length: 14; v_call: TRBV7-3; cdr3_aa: CASSLGPNQDEQFF; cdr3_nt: TGTGCCAGCAGCTTAGGACCCAACCAGGATGAGCAGTTCTTC
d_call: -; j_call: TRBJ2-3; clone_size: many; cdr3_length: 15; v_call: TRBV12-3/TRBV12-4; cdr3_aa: CASTSKGATTDTQYF; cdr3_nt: TGTGCCAGCACTTCTAAAGGGGCCACCACAGATACGCAGTATTTT
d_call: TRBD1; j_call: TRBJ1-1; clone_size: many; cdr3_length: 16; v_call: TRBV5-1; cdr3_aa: CASSLVGRGPGTEAFF; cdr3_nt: TGCGCCAGCAGCTTGGTTGGGAGGGGGCCTGGCACTGAAGCTTTCTTT
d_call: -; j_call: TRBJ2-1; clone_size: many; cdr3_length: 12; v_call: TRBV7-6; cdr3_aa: CASSFGVNEQFF; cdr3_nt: TGTGCCAGCAGCTTCGGCGTGAATGAGCAGTTCTTC
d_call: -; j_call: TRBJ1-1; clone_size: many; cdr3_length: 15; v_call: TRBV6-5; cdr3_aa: CASSYDFRVNTEAFF; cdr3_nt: TGTGCCAGCAGTTACGATTTCCGGGTTAACACTGAAGCTTTCTTT
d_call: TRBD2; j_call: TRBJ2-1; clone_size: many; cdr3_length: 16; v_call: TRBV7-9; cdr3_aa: CASSLVGTSTYNEQFF; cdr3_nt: TGTGCCAGCAGCTTAGTGGGGACTAGCACCTACAATGAGCAGTTCTTC
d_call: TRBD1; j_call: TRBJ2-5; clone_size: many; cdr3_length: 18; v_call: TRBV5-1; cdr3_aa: CASSLVSFGQGYQETQYF; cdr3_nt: TGCGCCAGCAGCTTGGTTTCATTCGGACAGGGGTACCAAGAGACCCAGTACTTC
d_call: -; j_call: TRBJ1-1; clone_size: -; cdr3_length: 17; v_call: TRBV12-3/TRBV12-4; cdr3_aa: CASSLGGSLGGLTEAFF; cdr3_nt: TGTGCCAGCAGTTTAGGGGGGTCTCTGGGGGGGCTGACTGAAGCTTTCTTT